Listed below are T cell receptor beta chains from one sample, sequenced in a study of blood T cell repertoires in COVID-19. Clones were sequenced by immunoSEQ multiplex PCR, and TCRdb holds only the in-frame ones, with some missing. The sample consists of 260,000 or so clones, over 80% of them appearing once. The sequencing sample was made of PBMCs or T cells enriched from blood (not recorded which). The receptors come from a woman aged 25 to 39 with acute COVID-19. The CDR3 runs from the conserved cysteine through the conserved F or W.

j_gene,v_gene,len,CDR3aa
TRBJ1-2,TRBV5-4,12,CASSLTTYGYTF
TRBJ2-1,TRBV7-9,17,CASSPAPRDTPYNEQFF
TRBJ1-2,TRBV4-3,18,CASSRTYGTGTANYGYTF
TRBJ2-2,TRBV2,12,CASGGNTGELFF
TRBJ1-5,TRBV5-1,14,CASRHGTDNQPQHF
TRBJ1-4,TRBV4-1,16,CASSQEGGALREKLFF
TRBJ1-3,TRBV6-5,14,CASSNPGIGNTIYF
TRBJ2-1,TRBV18,17,CASSPASGGGRTMKQFF
TRBJ1-3,TRBV7-8,17,CASSPRRTDLTGNTIYF
TRBJ2-4,TRBV3-1/TRBV3-2,14,CASSPGTWGVIQYF
TRBJ1-1,TRBV2,13,CATGAGEGTEAFF
TRBJ2-2,TRBV11-3,18,CASSPTGGTGMSTGELFF
TRBJ2-6,TRBV29-1,14,CSVEVSSGANVLTF
TRBJ1-1,TRBV6-5,14,CASSEDRLNTEAFF
TRBJ2-5,TRBV2,14,CASSLSGAQETQYF
TRBJ2-1,TRBV10-3,14,CAISEGKGNNEQFF
TRBJ2-7,TRBV18,15,CASSPPGQGSYEQYF
TRBJ1-1,TRBV6-5,12,CASRGQNTEAFF
TRBJ1-4,TRBV12-5,14,CASGLTTTREKLFF
TRBJ2-7,TRBV13,16,CASSLARGAEFSEQYF
TRBJ1-5,TRBV12-3/TRBV12-4,11,CASGRSGPQHF